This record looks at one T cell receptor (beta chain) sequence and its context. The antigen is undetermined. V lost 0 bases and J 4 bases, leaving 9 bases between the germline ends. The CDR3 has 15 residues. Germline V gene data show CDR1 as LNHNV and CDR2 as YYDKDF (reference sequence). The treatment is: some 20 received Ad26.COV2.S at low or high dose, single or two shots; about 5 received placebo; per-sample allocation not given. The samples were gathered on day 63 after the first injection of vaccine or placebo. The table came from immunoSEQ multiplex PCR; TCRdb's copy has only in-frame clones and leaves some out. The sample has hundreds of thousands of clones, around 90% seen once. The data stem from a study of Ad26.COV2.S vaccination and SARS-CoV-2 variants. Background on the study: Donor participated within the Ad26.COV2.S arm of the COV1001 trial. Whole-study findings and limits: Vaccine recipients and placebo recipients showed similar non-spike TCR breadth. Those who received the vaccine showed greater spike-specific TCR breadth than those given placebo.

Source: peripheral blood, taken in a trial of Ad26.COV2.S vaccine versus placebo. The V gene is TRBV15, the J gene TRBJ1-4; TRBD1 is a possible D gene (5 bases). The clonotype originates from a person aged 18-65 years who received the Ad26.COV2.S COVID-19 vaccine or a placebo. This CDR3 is CATSRDGQINEKLFF. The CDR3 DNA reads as TGTGCCACCAGCAGAGACGGACAAATTAATGAAAAACTGTTTTTT. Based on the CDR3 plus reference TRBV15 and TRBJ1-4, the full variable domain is DAMVIQNPRYQVTQFGKPVTLSCSQTLNHNVMYWYQQKSSQAPKLLFHYYDKDFNNEADTPDNFQSRRPNTSFCFLDIRSPGLGDTAMYLCATSRDGQINEKLFFGSGTQLSVL.